This T cell receptor (beta chain) was identified during a study of PD-1 blockade in classical Hodgkin lymphoma. The study's findings and limits: Those starting nivolumab under 1 year post-ASCT were excluded.

As for time point: cycle 4 day 1 (C4D1), after 5 to 7 weeks of nivolumab. The patients all showed relapse after autologous stem cell transplantation, while their brentuximab vedotin exposure varied. Measured with immunoSEQ multiplex PCR; TCRdb has only the in-frame clones, and not every one. Of about 96,000 clones listed, 85% to 95% were seen once; the top ten hold around 2%. As to this clone: No antigen is known for it.

The CDR3 loop spans 13 amino acids. The V gene lost 1 base and the J gene lost 3 bases, with 7 bases spanning the gap. In germline, CDR1 is MGHRA, CDR2 YSYEKL. This receptor was obtained from a human donor with classical Hodgkin lymphoma. This chain joins TRBV4-1 and TRBJ2-7; no firm D call. Sequenced material: peripheral blood mononuclear cells (PBMCs), taken before the fourth cycle of nivolumab. CDR3 amino acids: CASSQVDLYEQYF. The DNA of the CDR3 is TGCGCCAGCAGCCAAGTCGACCTCTACGAGCAGTACTTC.